These 26 T cell receptor beta chains share one sample of origin, sequenced in a study of T cells in Graves' hyperthyroidism and ophthalmopathy (dated by TCRdb to the late 2010s). The library was made by multiplex PCR. TCRdb shows the sequencer as Illumina HiSeq 2000. TCR beta CDR3 regions were amplified from RNA transcripts. The TCR CDR3 was subjected to a first round of RT-PCR using the HTBI primer set and the Qiagen OneStep RT-PCR kit. The public reads were run again by TCRdb, first through fastp at Q25 and then through MiXCR, and only productive beta chains were kept. Merged by CDR3 protein, the rows form single entries marked with the most common genes and DNA. The sample yields 300,000 to 450,000 distinct CDR3 sequences; about 15% were counted once. The ten biggest clones cover around a quarter of the sample. What was sequenced was blood. The receptors derive from a woman in her late teens or twenties with Graves' hyperthyroidism that later progressed to Graves' ophthalmopathy.

This clonotype was recorded at least ten times. The rearrangement joins TRBV20-1 to TRBJ2-3, with TRBD2 identical over 12 bases. J gave up 1 base and V 6 bases, and 14 bases lay outside the gene matches. CDR3 length: 18 amino acids. Germline V gene data show CDR1 as DFQATT and CDR2 as SNEGSKA (reference sequence). In nucleotides, the CDR3 is TGCAGTGCCGAAGGGACTAGCGGGTCACTAGGGGGCACAGATACGCAGTATTTT. Residues: CSAEGTSGSLGGTDTQYF.

This clonotype was detected a few times. This chain joins TRBV10-2 and TRBJ2-6; D tentatively fits TRBD1 or TRBD2 (5 bases each). Germline lookup yields CDR1 WSHSY and CDR2 SAAADI. Trimming took 3 bases from V and 1 from J, leaving 10 bases between them. CDR3 length: 16 residues. The CDR3 nucleotides read TGCGCCAGCAGTGAACCTTGGGGGTCTGGGGCCAACGTCCTGACTTTC. This sequence encodes CASSEPWGSGANVLTF.

The table lists this clonotype with a few counts. The junction and the germline gene differ at one end; a read error may be behind it. The chain combines TRBV5-1 with TRBJ2-5; D is ambiguous. CDR1 is SGHRS and CDR2 is YFSETQ in the germline V gene. The CDR3 loop spans 14 amino acids. The CDR3 bases are TGTGCCAGCAGCTTGATCCTCTGGGGTGAGACCCAGTACTTC. It translates to CASSLILWGETQYF.

This clonotype occurred a few times. The V gene is TRBV13, the J gene TRBJ1-5; D not certain. Germline lookup yields CDR1 PRHDT and CDR2 FYEKMQ (reference sequence). The V and J ends lost 0 bases and 3 bases respectively, with 9 bases between them. The CDR3 is 15 amino acids. The DNA for the CDR3 is TGTGCCAGCAGCTTAGGCACGAGGGCCAATCAGCCCCAGCATTTT. This sequence encodes CASSLGTRANQPQHF.

This clonotype was detected ten times or more. The rearrangement links TRBV9 to TRBJ2-7; no clear D gene. The CDR3 runs 14 residues. V was trimmed by 0 bases and J by 3 bases, leaving 10 bases between them. CDR1 is SGDLS and CDR2 is YYNGEE in the germline V gene. CDR3 sequence (DNA): TGTGCCAGCAGCGTAGATCTGTTTAGCTACGAGCAGTACTTC. The encoded protein is CASSVDLFSYEQYF.

This rearrangement joins TRBV10-3 to TRBJ2-2; 14 nucleotides match TRBD2. CDR3 length equals 14 residues. The germline CDR1 and CDR2 sequences are ENHRY and SYGVKD. After removal of 8 bases from V and 6 bases from J, the junction contained 2 bases not matched to a gene. The CDR3 DNA sequence: TGTGCCATCGGGGGACTAGCGGGAGCCGGGGAGCTGTTTTTT. Translated, it gives CAIGGLAGAGELFF.

A few counts support this clonotype. J is TRBJ2-1 and V is TRBV3-1; unclear D gene. Germline CDR1 reads LGHDT; CDR2 reads YNNKEL (reference sequence). Trimming took off 4 bases at V and 5 bases at J, with 15 bases between the two ends. The CDR3 totals 15 residues. CDR3 in DNA: TGTGCCAGCAGCCCCACAAAGATAGGGCACAATGAGCAGTTCTTC. It yields the protein CASSPTKIGHNEQFF.

V and J are TRBV7-8 and TRBJ2-1; D remains ambiguous. Trimming stripped 4 bases from V and 9 bases from J, with 13 bases between. The CDR3 sequence is 13 residues long. From germline, CDR1 is SGHVS and CDR2 FQNEAQ. The CDR3 reads CASSSQLELEQFF. As DNA, the CDR3 is TGTGCCAGCAGCTCCCAGCTAGAGCTTGAGCAGTTCTTC.

The table lists this clonotype with a few counts. The CDR3 sequence is CASSQQGFYSEAFF. CDR3 DNA sequence: TGTGCCAGCAGTCAGCAGGGGTTCTACTCTGAAGCTTTCTTT. V usage is TRBV25-1 and J usage is TRBJ1-1; D might be TRBD1 (6 bases). V was cut by 5 bases and J by 6 bases, with 16 bases left in between. The germline CDR1 and CDR2 sequences are MGHDK and SYGVNS. CDR3 length: 14 residues.

This clonotype was detected ten times or more. This chain joins TRBV7-2 and TRBJ2-3; TRBD2 matches at 8 bases. Germline V lookup: CDR1 SGHTA, CDR2 FQGNSA. CDR3 size: 17 residues. With 3 bases clipped from V and 0 bases from J, the junction kept 8 bases outside the gene matches. The CDR3 DNA reads TGTGCCAGCAGCTTGTGGGGTAGCGGGGCAAGCACAGATACGCAGTATTTT. Its protein product is CASSLWGSGASTDTQYF.

The chain combines TRBV7-9 with TRBJ2-2; TRBD1 might be the D (6 bases). V was trimmed by 7 bases and J by 6 bases, leaving 18 bases between them. The CDR3 length is 15 residues. Germline assignment: CDR1 SEHNR and CDR2 FQNEAQ (reference sequence). Here the CDR3 reads CASTTPRGRAGELFF. In DNA form, the CDR3 reads TGTGCCAGCACCACCCCCAGGGGAAGGGCCGGGGAGCTGTTTTTT.

This clonotype was detected only once. This could be a read error, since a much larger clone is one nucleotide away. The gene calls are TRBV5-5 and TRBJ1-2; D possibly corresponds to TRBD1 (5 bases). Germline CDR1 and CDR2: SGHKS and YYEKEE (reference sequence). This CDR3 region has 13 residues. The CDR3 here is CASSLEWDYGCTF. The CDR3 nucleotides read TGTGCCAGCAGCTTGGAGTGGGACTATGGCTGCACCTTC.

The chain uses TRBV7-9 and TRBJ2-3, with D tentatively TRBD1 (6 bases). Trimming stripped 5 bases from V and 0 bases from J, with 18 bases between. CDR1 is SEHNR and CDR2 is FQNEAQ in the germline V gene (reference sequence). The CDR3 sequence is 17 residues long. In DNA form, the CDR3 reads TGTGCCAGCAGCCACAGGGAACCTGAACTTAGCACAGATACGCAGTATTTT. Translating it yields CASSHREPELSTDTQYF.

This clonotype was recorded at least ten times. The chain recombines TRBV11-2 with TRBJ2-3; D is uncertain. The CDR3 loop spans 14 amino acids. Germline V gene lookup returns CDR1 SGHAT and CDR2 FQNNGV. V was trimmed by 0 bases and J by 7 bases, leaving 11 bases between them. The CDR3 sequence: CASSLDRPDHTQYF. DNA of the CDR3: TGTGCCAGCAGCTTAGATCGCCCAGACCATACGCAGTATTTT.

This clonotype was seen many times. CDR3 nucleotides: TGCGCCAGCAGCTTGGCCGGTGGCAGGGCAATGTACGAGCAGTACTTC. It encodes CASSLAGGRAMYEQYF. This chain links TRBV5-1 with TRBJ2-7, with D tentatively TRBD1 (5 bases). With 0 bases removed from V and 4 bases from J, the gap between germline ends came to 17 bases. CDR3 size: 16 residues. The germline V gene has CDR1 SGHRS and CDR2 YFSETQ.

Only a few counts were recorded for this clonotype. The V call is TRBV7-3, the J call TRBJ2-7; the D is unclear. Germline lookup yields CDR1 SGHTA and CDR2 FQGTGA. V dropped 1 base and J dropped 0 bases, with 10 bases sitting between them. CDR3 size: 15 residues. CDR3 protein: CASSLSPASSYEQYF. As DNA, the CDR3 is TGTGCCAGCAGCTTAAGTCCAGCGAGCTCCTACGAGCAGTACTTC.

In its sample, this clonotype was seen many times. This rearrangement joins TRBV20-1 to TRBJ2-3; tentatively, D is TRBD2 (5 bases). Trimming left V 3 bases short and J 6 bases short, with 16 bases between. Looked up from germline, CDR1 is DFQATT and CDR2 is SNEGSKA (reference sequence). The CDR3 totals 14 residues. CDR3 loop: CSARTRRLFDTQYF. The CDR3 nucleotides are TGCAGTGCTAGGACCCGGAGGCTTTTTGATACGCAGTATTTT.

This clonotype was counted at least ten times. The V call is TRBV20-1, the J call TRBJ2-7, with D possibly being TRBD2 (6 bases). CDR1 and CDR2 (germline): DFQATT, SNEGSKA (reference sequence). The CDR3 is 16 amino acids. Trimming removed 1 base from V and 5 bases from J, with 21 bases in between. This CDR3 is CSARGGDLGLGDEQYF. The CDR3 DNA sequence: TGCAGTGCTAGAGGGGGGGACCTCGGCTTGGGTGACGAGCAGTACTTC.

This clonotype has ten or more counts. The V call is TRBV6-1, the J call TRBJ2-1; maybe TRBD2 (6 bases). V gave up 5 bases and J gave up 0 bases, with 11 bases separating them. The CDR3 is 15 amino acids. CDR1 and CDR2 (germline): MNHNS, SASEGT. The CDR3 loop reads CASSTLADSYNEQFF. The DNA for the CDR3 is TGTGCCAGCAGTACACTAGCAGACTCCTACAATGAGCAGTTCTTC.

This chain's CDR3 is CASKRDPASGNTIYF. CDR3 coding DNA: TGTGCCAGCAAGAGGGACCCGGCCTCCGGAAACACCATATATTTT. V gene TRBV6-1 combines with J gene TRBJ1-3, with TRBD1 as a possible D gene (5 bases). V lost 7 bases, J lost 4 bases, and 17 bases lay in between. The CDR3 contains 15 residues. Germline lookup yields CDR1 MNHNS and CDR2 SASEGT.

This clonotype was detected a few times. This sequence joins TRBV7-9 and TRBJ2-3; either TRBD1 or TRBD2 may supply D (5 bases each). This CDR3 region has 15 residues. Germline V CDR1 and CDR2: SEHNR, FQNEAQ (reference sequence). V was shortened by 5 bases and J by 2 bases, with 14 bases between the two germline ends. The CDR3 here is CASSRDRPYTDTQYF. The CDR3 DNA follows: TGTGCCAGCAGCCGGGACCGACCCTACACAGATACGCAGTATTTT.

This clonotype was observed a few times. This chain links TRBV6-2 or TRBV6-3 with TRBJ2-1; 8 bases map to TRBD1. With V trimmed by 6 bases and J by 3 bases, 16 bases remained unmatched. CDR3 size: 18 residues. Germline CDR1 MNHEY, CDR2 SVGEGT. The CDR3 bases are TGTGCCAGCAGCGTAGCCTTAGGGACAGGCGGGAACTACAATGAGCAGTTCTTC. This encodes CASSVALGTGGNYNEQFF.

The chain uses TRBV12-3 or TRBV12-4 and TRBJ1-2; TRBD1 might be the D (5 bases). The V end was cut by 6 bases, the J end by 7 bases, with 15 bases between. This CDR3 is built from 13 residues. The CDR3 DNA is TGTGCCAGCAGCCCTCAGGTGGGGGGTGGCTACACCTTC. This sequence encodes CASSPQVGGGYTF.

This clonotype was counted at least ten times. The CDR3 bases are TGCAGTGTTAGGGGACCTACCAATCAGCCCCAGCATTTT. It codes for CSVRGPTNQPQHF. This chain connects TRBV20-1 to TRBJ1-5; TRBD1 is a possible D gene (5 bases). The CDR3 contains 13 residues. Trimming removed 7 bases at V and 3 bases at J, with 13 bases between. CDR1 DFQATT and CDR2 SNEGSKA come from the germline V gene (reference sequence).

The gene calls are TRBV11-2 and TRBJ2-1, with 8 bases that match TRBD2. Germline V CDR1 and CDR2: SGHAT, FQNNGV. The CDR3 sequence is 14 residues long. V was clipped by 4 bases and J by 9 bases; unmatched bases: 8. CDR3 protein: CASSYTAGEGEQFF. The CDR3 DNA sequence: TGTGCCAGCAGCTATACAGCGGGAGAGGGTGAGCAGTTCTTC.

This chain links TRBV7-2 with TRBJ2-1, with TRBD1 identical over 10 bases. Looked up from germline, CDR1 is SGHTA and CDR2 is FQGNSA. This CDR3 contains 16 residues. Unmatched junction bases numbered 3, after V lost 2 bases and J lost 2 bases. This chain's CDR3 is CASSLPGTGAYNEQFF. DNA of the CDR3: TGTGCCAGCAGCTTACCCGGGACAGGGGCCTACAATGAGCAGTTCTTC.